Shown below are 7 T cell receptor beta chains from a single sample sequenced in a study of blood T cell repertoires in COVID-19. TCRdb keeps only in-frame clones here, not all; method: immunoSEQ multiplex PCR. The sample carries around 300,000 clones, 88% recorded once. The source material was PBMCs or T cells enriched from blood (not recorded which). These receptors came from a woman aged 45-65 years who had recovered from COVID-19.

The chain employs TRBV21-1 and TRBJ1-1. TRBV21-1 is a listed pseudogene. The CDR3 has 14 residues. CDR3 nucleotides: TGTGCCAGCAGCAGCCGGTGGAGGGGCACTGAAGCTTTCTTT. As protein: CASSSRWRGTEAFF.

This clone has only a few counts. The rearrangement uses TRBV18 and TRBJ1-1; TRBD1 matches 7 bases. This CDR3 contains 15 residues. Germline V gene sequence: CDR1 KGHSH, CDR2 LQKENI. V lost 3 bases, J lost 2 bases, and 6 bases stayed unmatched. DNA for the CDR3: TGTGCCAGCTCACCGCCCACAGGGGATAACACTGAAGCTTTCTTT. Residues: CASSPPTGDNTEAFF.

The chain employs TRBV11-1 and TRBJ1-2; 9 bases map to TRBD1. The junction had 13 bases not matched to a gene; V was cut back by 4 bases and J by 7 bases. This CDR3 is 16 amino acids long. Germline-derived CDR1 and CDR2 are SGHAT and FQDESV (reference sequence). In DNA form, the CDR3 reads TGTGCCAGCAGCTCCCGGGACAGGGTTGGATTAGGTGGCTACACCTTC. The encoded protein is CASSSRDRVGLGGYTF.

J is TRBJ2-3 and V is TRBV28; D gene uncertain. The CDR3 length is 12 residues. CDR1 and CDR2 from the germline V gene are MDHEN and SYDVKM. V was pared by 3 bases and J by 2 bases, with 3 bases between. CDR3 coding DNA: TGTGCCAGCAGTTTCATCACAGATACGCAGTATTTT. Encoded protein: CASSFITDTQYF.

This sequence joins TRBV30 and TRBJ1-3; D ambiguous. This CDR3 has 10 residues. Trimming cost V 2 bases and J 11 bases, with 7 bases left between them. CDR1 is GTSNPN and CDR2 is SVGIG in the germline V gene (reference sequence). CDR3 amino acids: CAWSPPAIYF. CDR3 in DNA: TGTGCCTGGAGTCCCCCCGCCATATATTTT.

This chain links TRBV27 with TRBJ1-2; D ambiguous. V was clipped by 6 bases and J by 8 bases, with 16 bases between them. This CDR3 has 13 amino acids. Looked up from germline, CDR1 is MNHEY and CDR2 is SMNVEV (reference sequence). The CDR3 region is CASSPTGDPGYTF. The CDR3, as DNA: TGTGCCAGCAGCCCTACGGGAGACCCAGGCTACACCTTC.

The chain has TRBV7-9 and TRBJ2-2; 12 nucleotides align to TRBD1. This CDR3 has 16 amino acids. V lost 5 bases to trimming and J lost 2 bases; unmatched junction nucleotides: 3. CDR1 is SEHNR, CDR2 FQNEAQ, per germline (reference sequence). The CDR3 bases are TGTGCCAGCAGCATTGGGACAGGGGGCAACACCGGGGAGCTGTTTTTT. Amino acids: CASSIGTGGNTGELFF.